Each of the 17 T cell receptor beta chains below was sequenced from the same sample in a study of T cell clonotyping in hematopoietic cell transplantation. The data were produced by immunoSEQ multiplex PCR, yet TCRdb's version contains in-frame clones alone and is incomplete. The sample consists of about 69,000 clones, roughly 93% of them appearing once. The sample taken for sequencing was peripheral blood mononuclear cells. The receptors were gathered from a man aged 50-59 years in good health. Some clones in this sample may be carry-over from other donors' samples.

This clone was found once. The J gene is TRBJ2-2, the V gene TRBV7-3; TRBD2 matches 10 bases. Germline V CDR1 and CDR2: SGHTA, FQGTGA. This CDR3 has 14 amino acids. With 10 bases clipped from V and 3 bases from J, the junction kept 5 bases outside the gene matches. The CDR3 spells CATSSGRDTGELFF. In DNA form, the CDR3 reads TGTGCCACCTCCAGCGGGAGGGACACCGGGGAGCTGTTTTTT.

This clone was found a few times. The chain is built from TRBV7-2 and TRBJ2-3, with TRBD2 identical over 7 bases. V lost 1 base and J lost 2; bases outside the gene matches: 6. Germline CDR1 is SGHTA and CDR2 is FQGNSA. This CDR3 has 16 amino acids. The CDR3 spells CASSLVWGGTTDTQYF. CDR3 sequence (DNA): TGTGCCAGCAGCTTAGTATGGGGGGGGACCACAGATACGCAGTATTTT.

The chain joins TRBV19 to TRBJ2-2; D uncertain. Germline-derived CDR1 and CDR2 are LNHDA and SQIVND (reference sequence). The CDR3 runs to 16 residues. V lost 0 bases, J lost 3 bases, and 11 bases lay in between. CDR3 coding DNA: TGTGCCAGTAGTATAGAGTGGTCAGGATACACCGGGGAGCTGTTTTTT. As protein: CASSIEWSGYTGELFF.

The chain recombines TRBV4-1 with TRBJ2-7; 8 bases fit TRBD1. Germline values: CDR1 MGHRA, CDR2 YSYEKL. The CDR3 length is 15 residues. Losses at the gene ends were 1 base for V and 3 bases for J; bases not matched to a gene: 5. The CDR3 region is CASSQGQGTFYEQYF. The CDR3 coding sequence is TGCGCCAGCAGCCAAGGACAGGGGACGTTCTACGAGCAGTACTTC.

The genes are TRBV11-3 and TRBJ1-1; D is possibly TRBD1 (5 bases). The germline V and J ends were trimmed by 3 bases and 3 bases, with 11 bases remaining between them. Per the germline V gene, CDR1 is SGHNT and CDR2 is YENEEA. CDR3 length: 14 residues. Written as DNA, the CDR3 is TGTGCCAGCAGCTTGGAAGGGACCGACACTGAAGCTTTCTTT. This encodes CASSLEGTDTEAFF.

The chain uses TRBV28 and TRBJ2-7, with D tentatively TRBD2 (6 bases). This CDR3 comprises 17 residues. Trimming took 2 bases from V and 0 from J, leaving 17 bases between them. CDR1 and CDR2 (germline): MDHEN, SYDVKM. CDR3 coding DNA: TGTGCCAGCAGTTTACCTTTGGGTAGCGGAGGCTCCTACGAGCAGTACTTC. Translating gives CASSLPLGSGGSYEQYF.

This clone was counted only a few times. The chain couples TRBV29-1 to TRBJ2-2, with 8 bases that match TRBD2. Trimming took 6 bases from V and 2 from J; bases not matched to a gene: 8. CDR1 is SQVTM, CDR2 ANQGSEA, per germline. The CDR3 contains 15 residues. The CDR3 nucleotides are TGCAGCGTGGAACTAGCGGTGTCAAACACCGGGGAGCTGTTTTTT. Protein sequence: CSVELAVSNTGELFF.

V and J are TRBV6-5 and TRBJ1-2; D remains ambiguous. The V gene's germline CDR1 is MNHEY and CDR2 SVGAGI. Trimming left V 3 bases short and J 8 bases short, with 13 bases between. CDR3 length: 13 amino acids. CDR3 protein: CASSYPDKDGYTF. The CDR3 coding sequence is TGTGCCAGCAGTTATCCTGACAAGGACGGCTACACCTTC.

The chain links TRBV6-5 to TRBJ1-5; D gene uncertain. The CDR3 totals 14 residues. The V gene's germline CDR1 is MNHEY and CDR2 SVGAGI. Trimming cost V 4 bases and J 2 bases, with 9 bases left between them. The CDR3 spells CASSSGNRNQPQHF. The CDR3 DNA reads TGTGCCAGCAGTTCCGGAAATCGCAATCAGCCCCAGCATTTT.

As concerns this clone: A junction end diverges from the germline sequence, so it may reflect a read error. The CDR3 coding sequence is TGTGCCAGCAGACCAACAAATGAAAAACTGTTTTTT. Amino acids: CASRPTNEKLFF. This chain connects TRBV28 to TRBJ1-4, with unresolved D. This CDR3 region has 12 residues. Germline lookup yields CDR1 MDHEN and CDR2 SYDVKM.

This chain joins TRBV25-1 and TRBJ2-7, with D perhaps being TRBD1 or TRBD2 (5 bases each). Trimming removed 8 bases at V and 1 base at J, with 15 bases between. The CDR3 runs to 14 residues. Germline CDR1 and CDR2: MGHDK and SYGVNS. The CDR3 coding sequence is TGTGCCAGCTCCCTTCGAGGGGATTCCTACGAGCAGTACTTC. Protein product: CASSLRGDSYEQYF.

The chain has TRBV4-3 and TRBJ2-4; TRBD1 might be the D (6 bases). Germline loops: CDR1 LGHNA, CDR2 YSLEER. V lost 1 base to trimming and J lost 3 bases, with 10 bases between them. The CDR3 totals 15 residues. CDR3 sequence reads: CASSQGLTGKNIQYF. DNA of the CDR3: TGCGCCAGCAGCCAAGGTTTGACAGGCAAAAACATTCAGTACTTC.

The rearrangement links TRBV27 to TRBJ1-2; TRBD1 is a possible D gene (5 bases). V dropped 5 bases and J dropped 8 bases, with 15 bases sitting between them. Per the germline V gene, CDR1 is MNHEY and CDR2 is SMNVEV (reference sequence). The CDR3 spans 13 residues. The CDR3 is CASSRRQGKGYTF. CDR3 DNA: TGTGCCAGCAGTAGGCGGCAGGGTAAGGGCTACACCTTC.

This rearrangement joins TRBV7-8 to TRBJ2-4; possibly TRBD2 for D (5 bases). CDR1 and CDR2 (germline): SGHVS, FQNEAQ. There are 15 residues in the CDR3. Trimming stripped 2 bases from V and 2 bases from J, with 10 bases between. The CDR3 coding sequence is TGTGCCAGCAGCTTAAGACGGGGAACCAAAAACATTCAGTACTTC. Its translation is CASSLRRGTKNIQYF.

The chain is built from TRBV5-1 and TRBJ2-2, with unresolved D. V was clipped by 2 bases and J by 6 bases, with 8 bases between them. The CDR3 contains 13 residues. The germline V gene encodes CDR1 SGHRS and CDR2 YFSETQ. In nucleotides, the CDR3 is TGCGCCAGCAGCTTAGTAGTCGCCGGGGAGCTGTTTTTT. Translating gives CASSLVVAGELFF.

The chain is built from TRBV5-4 and TRBJ1-3, with D hard to call. CDR3 size: 13 residues. V dropped 4 bases and J dropped 0 bases, with 5 bases sitting between them. The germline gives CDR1 SGHNT, CDR2 YYREEE (reference sequence). CDR3 in DNA: TGTGCCAGCAGCCCCGACTCTGGAAACACCATATATTTT. Residues: CASSPDSGNTIYF.

The rearrangement uses TRBV7-2 and TRBJ2-7; D is uncertain. The CDR3 length is 16 residues. Germline lookup yields CDR1 SGHTA and CDR2 FQGNSA. The V end was cut by 2 bases, the J end by 0 bases, with 14 bases between. The CDR3 DNA sequence: TGTGCCAGCAGCTTAAAATCAGCGATTAGCTCCTACGAGCAGTACTTC. Translated, it gives CASSLKSAISSYEQYF.